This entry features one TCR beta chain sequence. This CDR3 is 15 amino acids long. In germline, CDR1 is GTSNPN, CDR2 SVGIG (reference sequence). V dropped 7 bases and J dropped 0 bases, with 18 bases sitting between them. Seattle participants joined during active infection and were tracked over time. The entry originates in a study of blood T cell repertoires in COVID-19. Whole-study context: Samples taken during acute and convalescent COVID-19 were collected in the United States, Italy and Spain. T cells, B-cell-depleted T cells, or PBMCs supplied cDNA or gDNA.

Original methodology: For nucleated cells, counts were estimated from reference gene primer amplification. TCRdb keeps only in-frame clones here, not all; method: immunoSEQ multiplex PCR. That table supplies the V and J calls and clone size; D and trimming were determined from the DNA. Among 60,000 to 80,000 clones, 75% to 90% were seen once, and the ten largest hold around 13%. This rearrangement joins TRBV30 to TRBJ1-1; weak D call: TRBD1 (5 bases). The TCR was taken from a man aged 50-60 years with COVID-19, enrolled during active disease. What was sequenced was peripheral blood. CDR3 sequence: CALDPGLPMNTEAFF. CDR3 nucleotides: TGTGCCTTGGACCCGGGACTGCCGATGAACACTGAAGCTTTCTTT.